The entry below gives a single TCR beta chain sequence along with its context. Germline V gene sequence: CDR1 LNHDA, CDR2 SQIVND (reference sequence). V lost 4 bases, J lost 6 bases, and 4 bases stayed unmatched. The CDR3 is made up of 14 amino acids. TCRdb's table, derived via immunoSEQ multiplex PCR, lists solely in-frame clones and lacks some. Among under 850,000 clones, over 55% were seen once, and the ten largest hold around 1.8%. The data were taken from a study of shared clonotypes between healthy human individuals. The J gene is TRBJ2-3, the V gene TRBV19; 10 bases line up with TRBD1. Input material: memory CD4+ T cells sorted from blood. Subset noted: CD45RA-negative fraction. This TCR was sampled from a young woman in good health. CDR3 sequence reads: CASSTPGQGDTQYF. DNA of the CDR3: TGTGCCAGTAGTACCCCGGGACAGGGGGATACGCAGTATTTT.